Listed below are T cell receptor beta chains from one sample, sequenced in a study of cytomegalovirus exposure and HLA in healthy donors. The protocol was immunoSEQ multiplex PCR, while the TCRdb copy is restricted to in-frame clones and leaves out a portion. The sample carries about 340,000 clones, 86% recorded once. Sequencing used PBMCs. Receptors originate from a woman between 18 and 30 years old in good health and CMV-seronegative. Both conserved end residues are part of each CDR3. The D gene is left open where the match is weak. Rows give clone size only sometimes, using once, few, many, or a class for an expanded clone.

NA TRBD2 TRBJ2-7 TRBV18 TGTGCCAGCTCGTCTAGCGGGCAGACCTACGAGCAGTACTTC CASSSSGQTYEQYF
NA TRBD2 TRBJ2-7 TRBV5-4 TGTGCCAGCAGCAAAGGACTAGCGGGACGAACGTACGAGCAGTACTTC CASSKGLAGRTYEQYF
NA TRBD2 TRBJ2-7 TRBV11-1 TGTGCCAGCAGCTTCCAGCGGGAGGGCCACTACGAGCAGTACTTC CASSFQREGHYEQYF
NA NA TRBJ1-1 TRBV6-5 TGTGCCAGCACCGAGGCGGGTTTGAACACTGAAGCTTTCTTT CASTEAGLNTEAFF
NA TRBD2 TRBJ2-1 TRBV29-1 TGCAGCGTTGAAGTGCGGGGGAGCTCCTACAATGAGCAGTTCTTC CSVEVRGSSYNEQFF
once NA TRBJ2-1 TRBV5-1 TGCGCCAGCAGGGCCGGGACATCCACCTACAATGAGCAGTTCTTC CASRAGTSTYNEQFF
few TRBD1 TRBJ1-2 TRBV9 TGTGCCAGCAGCGACAGGGGTCGTGGCTACACCTTC CASSDRGRGYTF
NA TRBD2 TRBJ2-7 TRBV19 TGTGCCACCGCACTTACTAGCGCCACCTACGAGCAGTACTTC CATALTSATYEQYF
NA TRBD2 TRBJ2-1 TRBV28 TGTGCCAGCATCCCCAAAACTAGCGGGAGGGCCCCGCATGAGCAGTTCTTC CASIPKTSGRAPHEQFF
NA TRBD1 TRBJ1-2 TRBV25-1 TGTGCCAGCAGTGACCGGACAGGGGGAGTAGATGGCTACACCTTC CASSDRTGGVDGYTF
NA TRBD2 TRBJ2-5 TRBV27 TGTGCCAGCGGCCGGCCCTCTAGCGGAAGGCGAGAGACCCAGTACTTC CASGRPSSGRRETQYF
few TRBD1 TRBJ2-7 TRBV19 TGTGCCAGTAGCCGACAGGGTATCTCCTACGAGCAGTACTTC CASSRQGISYEQYF
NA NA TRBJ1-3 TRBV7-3 TGTGCCAGCAGCTTATCGCCCGACAGTTCCTCTGGAAACACCATATATTTT CASSLSPDSSSGNTIYF
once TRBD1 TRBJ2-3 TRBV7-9 TGTGCCAGCAGTTACGGACAGGGCCCAAGCACAGATACGCAGTATTTT CASSYGQGPSTDTQYF
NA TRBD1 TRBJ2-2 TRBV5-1 TGCGCCAGCCGGGACAGGGGGACCGGGGAGCTGTTTTTT CASRDRGTGELFF
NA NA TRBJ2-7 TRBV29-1 TGCAGCGTTGAGGTGGCACAGGGTGCCGAGCAGTACTTC CSVEVAQGAEQYF
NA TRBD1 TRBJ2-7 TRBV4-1 TGCGCCAGCAGCCCACTATTGAGGGGGCCCTACGAGCAGTACTTC CASSPLLRGPYEQYF
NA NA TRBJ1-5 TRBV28 TGTGCCAGCAGTTTAGCGGGGGGGAGCAATCAGCCCCAGCATTTT CASSLAGGSNQPQHF
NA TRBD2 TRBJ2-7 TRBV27 TGTGCCAGCGGCGGACTAGTTGACTACGAGCAGTACTTC CASGGLVDYEQYF
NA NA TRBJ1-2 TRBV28 TGTGCCAGCGGTGTAGAGGGCGCCGGCACCTTC CASGVEGAGTF
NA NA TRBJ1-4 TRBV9 TGTGCCAGCAGCGACGGCCCGGGTGGTAGACTGTTTTTT CASSDGPGGRLFF
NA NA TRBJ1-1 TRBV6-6 TGTGCCAGCAGTTACACCGCCCTCGGGACAAAGACTGAAGCTTTCTTT CASSYTALGTKTEAFF
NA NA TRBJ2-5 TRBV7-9 TGTGCCAGCAGCCCCTGGCGGGGGCGCGGGGAGCTAGAGACCCAGTACTTC CASSPWRGRGELETQYF
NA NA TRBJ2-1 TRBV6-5 TGTGCCAGCAGGTCTCAGGCAGGGCTCCTTGAGCAGTTCTTC CASRSQAGLLEQFF
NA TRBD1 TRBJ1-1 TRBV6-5 TGTGCCAGCAGTTTAGACAGGGGGGGGACTGAAGCTTTCTTT CASSLDRGGTEAFF
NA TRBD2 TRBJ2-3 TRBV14 TGTGCCAGCAGAGTAGCGGGAGGGACAGATACGCAGTATTTT CASRVAGGTDTQYF
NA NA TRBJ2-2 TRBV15 TGTGCCACCAGCATCAGGGCTGAAGCCGGGGAGCTGTTTTTT CATSIRAEAGELFF
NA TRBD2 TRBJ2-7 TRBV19 TGTGCCAGTAGTATAGTGACGGGAGGTTACTACGAGCAGTACTTC CASSIVTGGYYEQYF
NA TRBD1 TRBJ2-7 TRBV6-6 TGTGCCAGCAGTTACGGGACAGGGGCCTACGAGCAGTACTTC CASSYGTGAYEQYF
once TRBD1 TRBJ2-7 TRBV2 TGTGCCAGCACCCAGGGACAGGGACCCTACGAGCAGTACTTC CASTQGQGPYEQYF
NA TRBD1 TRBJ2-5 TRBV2 TGTGCCAGCAGCGGGGCCACAGGGGGGCAAGAGACCCAGTACTTC CASSGATGGQETQYF
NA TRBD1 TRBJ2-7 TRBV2 TGTGCCAGCAGTGAAATGGGACAGGGGAACGAGCAGTACTTC CASSEMGQGNEQYF
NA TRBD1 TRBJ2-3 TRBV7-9 TGTGCCAGCCGTCAAGGGGGCGCAACAGATACGCAGTATTTT CASRQGGATDTQYF
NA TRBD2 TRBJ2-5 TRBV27 TGTGCCAGCAGTCCCCAAGCGGGAGGCCTCCAGTACTTC CASSPQAGGLQYF
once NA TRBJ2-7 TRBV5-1 TGCGCCAGCAGCGACCGACTAGGCACCTACGAGCAGTACTTC CASSDRLGTYEQYF
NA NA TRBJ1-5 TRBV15 TGTGCCACCAGCAGAGATCCAGGAGGGTGGCAGCCCCAGCATTTT CATSRDPGGWQPQHF
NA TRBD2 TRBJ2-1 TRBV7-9 TGTGCCAGCAGCCTCCAATCTCGCGGGGGTCGAAATGAGCAGTTCTTC CASSLQSRGGRNEQFF
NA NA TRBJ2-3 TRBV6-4 TGTGCCAGCAGTGAACAGCCGGAAATCACAGATACGCAGTATTTT CASSEQPEITDTQYF
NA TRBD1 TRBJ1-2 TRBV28 TGTGCCAGCAGTCCCTCCCCCGACAGGGCTAAGGGCTACACCTTC CASSPSPDRAKGYTF
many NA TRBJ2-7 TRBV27 TGTGCCAGCAGTCCCCGAGAGCTGATTTACTACGAGCAGTACTTC CASSPRELIYYEQYF
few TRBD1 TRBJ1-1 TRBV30 TGTGCCTGGAGTGTACGAGGGCAGGGGGGGAACACTGAAGCTTTCTTT CAWSVRGQGGNTEAFF
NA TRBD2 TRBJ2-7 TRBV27 TGTGCCAGCAGTTTCCTGACTAGCCGGAACTACGAGCAGTACTTC CASSFLTSRNYEQYF
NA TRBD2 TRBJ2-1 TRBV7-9 TGTGCCAGCAGCACTAGCGAGAATGAGCAGTTCTTC CASSTSENEQFF
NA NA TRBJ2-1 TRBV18 TGTGCCAGCTCGGGCATCTATGAGCAGTTCTTC CASSGIYEQFF
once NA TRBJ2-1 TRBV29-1 TGCAGCGTTGAAGGTAGCGGCTACTCCTACAATGAGCAGTTCTTC CSVEGSGYSYNEQFF
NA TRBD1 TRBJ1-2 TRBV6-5 TGTGCCAGCAGTAGAGAGACAGGGACTGGCTATGGCTACACCTTC CASSRETGTGYGYTF
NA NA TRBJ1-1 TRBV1 TGCACCAGCAGCCAGGTCGTGAGGGCAGATTGGACTGAAGCTTTCTTT CTSSQVVRADWTEAFF
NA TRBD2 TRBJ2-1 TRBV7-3 TGTGCCAGCAGCCTCTTCGGGACTAGGGGCAATGAGCAGTTCTTC CASSLFGTRGNEQFF